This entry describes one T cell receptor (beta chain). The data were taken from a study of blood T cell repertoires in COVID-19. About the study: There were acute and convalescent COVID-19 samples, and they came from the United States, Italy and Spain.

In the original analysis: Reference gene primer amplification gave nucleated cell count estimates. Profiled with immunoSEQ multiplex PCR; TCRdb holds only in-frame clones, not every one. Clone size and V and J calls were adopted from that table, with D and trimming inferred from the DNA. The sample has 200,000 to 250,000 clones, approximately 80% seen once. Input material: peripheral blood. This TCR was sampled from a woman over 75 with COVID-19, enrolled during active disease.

Here the CDR3 reads CASSYGRVTYEQYF. The CDR3 region has the DNA TGTGCCAGCAGCTACGGGAGGGTGACCTACGAGCAGTACTTC. V gene TRBV5-6 combines with J gene TRBJ2-7; 8 bases fit TRBD2. The V gene end was trimmed by 3 bases and the J gene end by 2 bases; junction bases not matched to a gene: 4. This CDR3 is 14 amino acids long. Germline V gives CDR1 SGHDT, CDR2 YYEEEE.